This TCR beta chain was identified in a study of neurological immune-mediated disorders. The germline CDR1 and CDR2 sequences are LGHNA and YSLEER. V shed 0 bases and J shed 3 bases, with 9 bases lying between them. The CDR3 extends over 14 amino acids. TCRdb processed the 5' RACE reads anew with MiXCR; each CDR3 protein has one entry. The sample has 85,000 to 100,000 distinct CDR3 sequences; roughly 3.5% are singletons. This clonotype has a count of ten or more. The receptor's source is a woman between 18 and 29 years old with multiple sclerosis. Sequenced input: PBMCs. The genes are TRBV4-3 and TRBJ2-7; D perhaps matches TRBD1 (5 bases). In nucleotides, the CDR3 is TGCGCCAGCAGCCAAGACAGGGAAGGCTACGAGCAGTACTTC. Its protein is CASSQDREGYEQYF.